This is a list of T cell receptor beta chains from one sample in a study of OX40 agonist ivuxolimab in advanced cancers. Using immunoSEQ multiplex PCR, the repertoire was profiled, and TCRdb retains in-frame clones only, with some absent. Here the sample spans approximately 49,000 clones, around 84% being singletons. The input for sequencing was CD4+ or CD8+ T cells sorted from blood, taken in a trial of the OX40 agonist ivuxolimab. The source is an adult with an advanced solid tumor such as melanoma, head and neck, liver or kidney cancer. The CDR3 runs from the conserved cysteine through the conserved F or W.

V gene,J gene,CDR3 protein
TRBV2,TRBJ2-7,CATGGRLAGGQALNSYEQYF
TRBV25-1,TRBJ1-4,CASSEYAGSNEKLFF
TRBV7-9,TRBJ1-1,CASSWTGPNTEAFF
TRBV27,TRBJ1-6,CASSFGNSPLHF
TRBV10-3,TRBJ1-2,CAISERGGYGYTF
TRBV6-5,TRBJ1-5,CASSSINSNQPQHF
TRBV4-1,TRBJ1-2,CASSIVQGDPRNYGYTF
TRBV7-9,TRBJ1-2,CASSLGGTYGYTF
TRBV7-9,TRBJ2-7,CASSLGLQWGDEQYF
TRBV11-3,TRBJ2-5,CASSARDTGSEETQYF
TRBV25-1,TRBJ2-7,CASSLGPAYEQYF
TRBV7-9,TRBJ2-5,CAIKGRETQYF
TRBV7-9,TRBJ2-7,CASSPSSTYEQYF
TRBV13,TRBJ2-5,CASSPPGQETQYF